These 21 T cell receptor beta chains were all obtained from the same sample, sequenced in a study of blood T cell repertoires in COVID-19. Clones were sequenced by immunoSEQ multiplex PCR, and TCRdb holds only the in-frame ones, with some missing. This sample carries some 190,000 clones, 65% to 80% of them seen once, and the ten largest clones take about a sixth. Sequencing used PBMCs or T cells enriched from blood (not recorded which). Source of these receptors: a woman aged 45 to 65 with acute COVID-19.

This clone was picked up one time. The V and J genes are TRBV27 and TRBJ2-1, with TRBD1 matching 9 bases. The germline V gene encodes CDR1 MNHEY and CDR2 SMNVEV (reference sequence). V lost 6 bases, J lost 3 bases, and 3 bases stayed unmatched. The CDR3 loop spans 14 amino acids. The chain's CDR3 is CASRRDRVYNEQFF. CDR3 bases: TGTGCCAGCAGGCGGGACAGGGTCTACAATGAGCAGTTCTTC.

The CDR3 bases are TGTGCCAGCAGCCTGTCAGTGAACACTGAAGCTTTCTTT. This gives the protein CASSLSVNTEAFF. The chain joins TRBV5-4 to TRBJ1-1; D gene uncertain. CDR1 SGHNT and CDR2 YYREEE come from the germline V gene (reference sequence). V dropped 4 bases and J dropped 0 bases, with 7 bases sitting between them. The CDR3 runs 13 residues.

This chain connects TRBV11-2 to TRBJ1-3; D unclear. Per the germline V gene, CDR1 is SGHAT and CDR2 is FQNNGV. The CDR3 extends over 11 amino acids. Trimming took off 5 bases at V and 9 bases at J, with 8 bases between the two ends. This chain's CDR3 is CASSPHSTIYF. The CDR3 DNA reads as TGTGCCAGCAGCCCCCATAGCACCATATATTTT.

This clone occurred once. This chain joins TRBV7-2 and TRBJ1-4, with a tentative D call TRBD1 (5 bases). Germline CDR1 SGHTA, CDR2 FQGNSA. V lost 2 bases to trimming and J lost 7 bases, with 14 bases between them. The CDR3 covers 15 residues. This CDR3 is CASSLTREWGEKLFF. In DNA form, the CDR3 reads TGTGCCAGCAGCTTAACCAGGGAATGGGGTGAAAAACTGTTTTTT.

J is TRBJ1-1 and V is TRBV27; no reliable D call. Germline values: CDR1 MNHEY, CDR2 SMNVEV (reference sequence). The CDR3 has 13 amino acids. Deletions cut 5 bases from V and 5 bases from J, with 12 bases between. CDR3 sequence reads: CASSPLGVTEAFF. The DNA of the CDR3 is TGTGCCAGCAGTCCCCTAGGTGTGACTGAAGCTTTCTTT.

J is TRBJ2-3 and V is TRBV2, with unresolved D. The length of the CDR3 is 12 residues. Germline V CDR1 and CDR2: SNHLY, FYNNEI. V was trimmed by 9 bases and J by 0 bases, leaving 7 bases between them. For the CDR3, the DNA is TGTGCCAGTATCCAGAGCACAGATACGCAGTATTTT. This sequence encodes CASIQSTDTQYF.

The table lists this clone with a few counts. J is TRBJ2-5 and V is TRBV29-1, with D perhaps matching TRBD1 (5 bases). The V gene's germline CDR1 is SQVTM and CDR2 ANQGSEA. There are 12 residues in the CDR3. V was clipped by 6 bases and J by 1 base, with 9 bases between them. CDR3: CSVRQIQETQYF. The CDR3 DNA follows: TGCAGCGTAAGACAGATCCAAGAGACCCAGTACTTC.

The chain carries TRBV2 and TRBJ1-6; D may be TRBD1 (5 bases). The CDR3 runs 16 residues. V was shortened by 8 bases and J by 0 bases, with 14 bases between the two germline ends. The germline CDR1 and CDR2 sequences are SNHLY and FYNNEI. The chain's CDR3 is CASRGGSSSYNSPLHF. CDR3 nucleotides: TGTGCCAGCCGGGGGGGTTCGAGCTCCTATAATTCACCCCTCCACTTT.

The gene calls are TRBV5-1 and TRBJ1-1, with D unresolved. This CDR3 has 14 residues. Germline CDR1 is SGHRS and CDR2 is YFSETQ. Trimming removed 0 bases from V and 4 bases from J, with 10 bases in between. The CDR3 region has the DNA TGCGCCAGCAGCTTGGGGAGGGTGGGCACTGAAGCTTTCTTT. The encoded protein is CASSLGRVGTEAFF. The variable domain in full, completed from reference TRBV5-1 and TRBJ1-1, reads KAGVTQTPRYLIKTRGQQVTLSCSPISGHRSVSWYQQTPGQGLQFLFEYFSETQRNKGNFPGRFSGRQFSNSRSEMNVSTLELGDSALYLCASSLGRVGTEAFFGQGTRLTVV.

This rearrangement joins TRBV28 to TRBJ1-5; D may be TRBD1 (5 bases). V was cut by 9 bases and J by 2 bases, with 11 bases left in between. Germline assignment: CDR1 MDHEN and CDR2 SYDVKM. This CDR3 has 13 residues. CDR3 sequence (DNA): TGTGCCAGTCTCTGGGGCGGCAATCAGCCCCAGCATTTT. It codes for CASLWGGNQPQHF.

The CDR3 protein is CASSLDSPKNTGELFF. The CDR3 region has the DNA TGTGCCAGCAGTCTGGACTCCCCGAAGAACACCGGGGAGCTGTTTTTT. V gene TRBV2 combines with J gene TRBJ2-2; D possibly corresponds to TRBD2 (5 bases). The CDR3 contains 16 residues. V was pared by 5 bases and J by 1 base, with 14 bases between. The germline CDR1 and CDR2 sequences are SNHLY and FYNNEI.

The chain combines TRBV6-2 or TRBV6-3 with TRBJ1-3; TRBD1 might be the D (6 bases). Trimming cost V 5 bases and J 7 bases, with 15 bases left between them. CDR3 length: 14 amino acids. The germline gives CDR1 MNHEY, CDR2 SVGEGT. This chain's CDR3 is CASSHRDTWNTIYF. DNA of the CDR3: TGTGCCAGCAGTCACAGGGATACGTGGAACACCATATATTTT.

This clone was counted between two and nine times. The chain recombines TRBV2 with TRBJ1-6, with D perhaps matching TRBD1 (5 bases). Germline V lookup: CDR1 SNHLY, CDR2 FYNNEI. The CDR3 contains 14 residues. V was cut by 7 bases and J by 10 bases, with 17 bases left in between. The DNA of the CDR3 is TGTGCCAGCACCCCGACAGCCCGGAGATCACCCCTCCACTTT. This gives the protein CASTPTARRSPLHF.

Notes on this clone: A clone one base away is much larger, so this may be a read error. The identical CDR3 is also encoded by other nucleotide sequences in the sample. The chain recombines TRBV5-6 with TRBJ1-2, with 7 bases identical to TRBD1. The CDR3 covers 13 residues. V trimming: 0 bases; J trimming: 6 bases; junction bases outside the gene matches: 2. Germline V gene data show CDR1 as SGHDT and CDR2 as YYEEEE. CDR3 in amino acids: CASSLGQGDGYTF. DNA of the CDR3: TGTGCCAGCAGCTTGGGACAGGGCGATGGCTACACCTTC.

With respect to this clone: This sample also contains other DNA sequences that code for the same CDR3. This chain joins TRBV28 and TRBJ2-5; weak D call: TRBD1 (7 bases). The CDR3 has 15 residues. Trimming took 3 bases from V and 1 from J, leaving 12 bases between them. Germline V gene sequence: CDR1 MDHEN, CDR2 SYDVKM. The CDR3 loop reads CASSFSGGGQETQYF. For the CDR3, the DNA is TGTGCCAGCAGTTTTTCAGGGGGAGGCCAAGAGACCCAGTACTTC. The full variable domain, in which reference TRBV28 and TRBJ2-5 provide the parts outside the CDR3, is DVKVTQSSRYLVKRTGEKVFLECVQDMDHENMFWYRQDPGLGLRLIYFSYDVKMKEKGDIPEGYSVSREKKERFSLILESASTNQTSMYLCASSFSGGGQETQYFGPGTRLLVL.

V is TRBV7-3 and J is TRBJ1-2; 9 bases fit TRBD1. The CDR3 has 15 amino acids. Germline V gene sequence: CDR1 SGHTA, CDR2 FQGTGA. V shed 5 bases and J 4 bases; nucleotides not matched to a gene: 8. The CDR3 DNA is TGTGCCAGCAGCCCTAAAGGACAGGGGATCTATGGCTACACCTTC. Its translation is CASSPKGQGIYGYTF.

The chain uses TRBV25-1 and TRBJ1-2; D gene ambiguous. V lost 3 bases to trimming and J lost 5 bases, with 7 bases between them. Per germline, CDR1 MGHDK and CDR2 SYGVNS. The CDR3 contains 12 residues. As DNA, the CDR3 is TGTGCCAGCAGTGATTCCGTATATGGCTACACCTTC. Its protein product is CASSDSVYGYTF.

This clone appeared a few times. The chain is built from TRBV7-2 and TRBJ2-2; D is undetermined. Trimming shortened V by 5 bases and J by 5 bases, and 15 bases separated the two germline ends. CDR1 and CDR2 (germline): SGHTA, FQGNSA. The CDR3 runs to 15 residues. For the CDR3, the DNA is TGTGCCAGCAGCCAGCCCCCACTATCTACCGGGGAGCTGTTTTTT. Translation gives CASSQPPLSTGELFF.

The gene calls are TRBV18 and TRBJ2-3; 11 bases map to TRBD2. CDR1 is KGHSH, CDR2 LQKENI, per germline. There are 15 residues in the CDR3. V shed 3 bases and J 5 bases; nucleotides not matched to a gene: 4. The CDR3 DNA sequence: TGTGCCAGCTCACCCTCAACTAGCGGGGGAGATACGCAGTATTTT. As protein: CASSPSTSGGDTQYF.

The chain employs TRBV20-1 and TRBJ1-2; 9 bases are a match to TRBD1. The ends lost 3 bases at V and 5 bases at J; junction bases unmatched: 4. The CDR3 has 13 amino acids. CDR1 and CDR2 (germline): DFQATT, SNEGSKA (reference sequence). Here the CDR3 reads CSASKGQGYGYTF. CDR3 bases: TGCAGTGCTAGTAAGGGACAGGGTTATGGCTACACCTTC.

This chain joins TRBV6-5 and TRBJ2-5; 7 bases are a match to TRBD1. There are 15 residues in the CDR3. J was trimmed by 5 bases and V by 3 bases; bases with no gene match: 9. CDR1 and CDR2 (germline): MNHEY, SVGAGI. The CDR3 nucleotides are TGTGCCAGCAGTTATTACAGGGGAGCTCAGGAGACCCAGTACTTC. This encodes CASSYYRGAQETQYF.